This TCR beta chain stems from a study of cytomegalovirus exposure and HLA in healthy donors. Study overall: Across 350 to 500 genotyped donors, roughly 85% landed in the Caucasian-associated ancestry cluster. Study results and caveats: When the data were analyzed later, several of the most significant clusters appeared to be linked to common viral pathogens.

As regards this clone: The antigen is not known.

This PCR relied on a set of 60 Vbeta primers and 13 Jbeta primers. Repertoires were generated with immunoSEQ multiplex PCR, while TCRdb's copy carries only in-frame clones and drops some. The sample yields about 84,000 clones, roughly 64% seen once. CDR3 length: 14 residues. Trimming pared 0 bases from V and 5 bases from J, leaving 11 bases between. In germline, CDR1 is KGHSH, CDR2 LQKENI. Unrecorded immune exposure was likely among donors, who were nominally healthy when sampled. The rearrangement links TRBV18 to TRBJ2-7; TRBD2 is a possible D gene (6 bases). The source of this sequence is a woman aged 40 to 55 in good health and CMV-seropositive. Specimen: PBMCs. CDR3 in amino acids: CASSPPTAGHEQYF. Written as DNA, the CDR3 is TGTGCCAGCTCACCACCGACAGCGGGCCACGAGCAGTACTTC.